Below, 13 T cell receptor beta chains from the same sample are listed, as sequenced in a study of T cell repertoires in cytomegalovirus infection. TCRdb re-called the reads with MiXCR, one entry per CDR3 protein. Of hundreds of thousands of distinct CDR3 sequences listed, roughly 22% are singletons. Sequencing was done on a sample of CD8+ T cells from PBMCs. These receptors all come from a human donor in good health (CMV status not recorded). Some clones in this sample may be carry-over from other donors' samples.

This sequence joins TRBV24-1 and TRBJ2-2; D remains unclear. Trimming shortened V by 0 bases and J by 2 bases, and 6 bases separated the two germline ends. Germline values: CDR1 KGHDR, CDR2 SFDVKD. The CDR3 runs 15 residues. The CDR3 DNA sequence: TGTGCCACCAGTGATTTGCAAGGAAACACCGGGGAGCTGTTTTTT. This encodes CATSDLQGNTGELFF.

This clonotype was seen a few times. The rearrangement joins TRBV28 to TRBJ2-1, with TRBD2 matching 13 bases. The CDR3 totals 17 residues. Germline assignment: CDR1 MDHEN and CDR2 SYDVKM. Unmatched junction bases numbered 10, after V lost 6 bases and J lost 5 bases. CDR3 loop: CASRSQTSGGPNNEQFF. The CDR3 nucleotides are TGTGCCAGCAGGAGCCAGACTAGCGGGGGGCCCAACAATGAGCAGTTCTTC.

This clonotype came up many times. The V and J genes are TRBV28 and TRBJ1-6; D remains unclear. The CDR3 consists of 9 residues. CDR1 is MDHEN, CDR2 SYDVKM, per germline. With 10 bases removed from V and 9 bases from J, the gap between germline ends came to 4 bases. CDR3 protein: CATGSPLHF. The CDR3 coding sequence is TGTGCCACAGGTTCACCCCTCCACTTT.

This clonotype has only a few counts. V usage is TRBV6-6 and J usage is TRBJ1-5; D gene ambiguous. This CDR3 is built from 14 residues. V was clipped by 2 bases and J by 8 bases, with 13 bases between them. Germline CDR1 is MNHNY and CDR2 is SVGAGI (reference sequence). The CDR3 region is CASSYATVAEPQHF. The CDR3, as DNA: TGTGCCAGCAGTTACGCAACCGTGGCCGAGCCCCAGCATTTT.

The rearrangement links TRBV19 to TRBJ1-2; 7 bases align to TRBD1. This CDR3 is built from 12 residues. V trimming: 9 bases; J trimming: 7 bases; junction bases outside the gene matches: 8. From germline, CDR1 is LNHDA and CDR2 SQIVND (reference sequence). The CDR3 nucleotides are TGTGCCAGCAAGACAGGGTCTTTTGGCTACACCTTC. Translating gives CASKTGSFGYTF.

This clonotype was recorded at least ten times. The chain has TRBV7-9 and TRBJ2-3; TRBD2 is a possible D gene (6 bases). Per germline, CDR1 SEHNR and CDR2 FQNEAQ (reference sequence). This CDR3 is 14 amino acids long. Trimming stripped 1 base from V and 5 bases from J, with 10 bases between. CDR3 in DNA: TGTGCCAGCAGCTTAGTGGCGGGAATAGATACGCAGTATTTT. It yields the protein CASSLVAGIDTQYF.

In its sample, this clonotype was seen many times. The V and J genes are TRBV7-6 and TRBJ1-6, with D possibly TRBD1 on 5 matching bases. Germline-derived CDR1 and CDR2 are SGHVS and FNYEAQ. This CDR3 spans 13 amino acids. Trimming stripped 7 bases from V and 10 bases from J, with 14 bases between. The CDR3 spells CASTQVQGSPLHF. CDR3 coding DNA: TGTGCCAGCACCCAGGTCCAGGGATCACCCCTCCACTTT.

Many counts were recorded for this clonotype. The J gene is TRBJ1-1, the V gene TRBV28; 9 bases are a match to TRBD1. This CDR3 has 17 residues. Germline-derived CDR1 and CDR2 are MDHEN and SYDVKM. V dropped 4 bases and J dropped 2; count of bases not matched to a gene: 11. This CDR3 reads CASSSSRTGGLNTEAFF. The DNA for the CDR3 is TGTGCCAGCAGTTCAAGCCGTACAGGGGGCTTAAACACTGAAGCTTTCTTT.

The sample holds many counts of this clonotype. The chain recombines TRBV28 with TRBJ1-1, with a possible D match to TRBD1 (5 bases). Trimming removed 3 bases from V and 0 bases from J, with 20 bases in between. The CDR3 length is 18 residues. The germline gives CDR1 MDHEN, CDR2 SYDVKM. CDR3 in DNA: TGTGCCAGCAGTTTCGGGGGACCGCGGCCCCACATGAACACTGAAGCTTTCTTT. Translating it yields CASSFGGPRPHMNTEAFF.

The table lists this clonotype with many counts. V and J are TRBV7-9 and TRBJ1-2; TRBD1 agrees at 7 bases. The germline CDR1 and CDR2 sequences are SEHNR and FQNEAQ (reference sequence). The V segment lost 3 bases and the J segment 4 bases; nucleotides outside the gene matches: 11. This CDR3 has 16 residues. The CDR3, as DNA: TGTGCCAGCAGCTTCTCCGGGACAGCAAGAATCTATGGCTACACCTTC. It translates to CASSFSGTARIYGYTF. Based on the CDR3 plus reference TRBV7-9 and TRBJ1-2, the full variable domain is DTGVSQNPRHKITKRGQNVTFRCDPISEHNRLYWYRQTLGQGPEFLTYFQNEAQLEKSRLLSDRFSAERPKGSFSTLEIQRTEQGDSAMYLCASSFSGTARIYGYTFGSGTRLTVV.

Only a few counts were recorded for this clonotype. The chain joins TRBV23-1 to TRBJ2-6; no definite D call. TRBV23-1 is designated an ORF whose function remains uncertain. Between the trimmed V and J ends, which lost 9 bases and 0 bases, there was a span of 15 bases. The CDR3 runs 16 residues. CDR3 region: CARWGRCFSGANVLTF. The CDR3 DNA is TGCGCCAGATGGGGAAGGTGTTTCTCTGGGGCCAACGTCCTGACTTTC.

This clonotype was found a few times. The chain joins TRBV20-1 to TRBJ2-2; D not certain. V was clipped by 4 bases and J by 0 bases, with 3 bases between them. This CDR3 contains 12 residues. CDR1 DFQATT and CDR2 SNEGSKA come from the germline V gene (reference sequence). CDR3 DNA: TGCAGTGCTACGGCGAACACCGGGGAGCTGTTTTTT. Its translation: CSATANTGELFF.

This clonotype was recorded at least ten times. The gene calls are TRBV7-2 and TRBJ1-6; D possibly corresponds to TRBD1 (5 bases). The CDR3 has 15 residues. The V and J ends lost 6 bases and 6 bases respectively, with 15 bases between them. Germline CDR1 SGHTA, CDR2 FQGNSA. The chain's CDR3 is CASRNRDAFNSPLHF. CDR3 in DNA: TGTGCCAGCAGAAACCGGGACGCTTTTAATTCACCCCTCCACTTT.